The clone carrying this TCR beta chain was detected a few times. The entry originates in a study of STAT5B mutations in CD4+ large granular lymphocyte leukemia. Data came from immunoSEQ multiplex PCR; TCRdb stores just in-frame clones and leaves some out. This table has some 51,000 clones, 65% to 85% appearing once. The germline V gene encodes CDR1 SEHNR and CDR2 FQNEAQ (reference sequence). V lost 8 bases and J lost 4, with 14 bases in between. The CDR3 is made up of 14 amino acids. The rearrangement links TRBV7-9 to TRBJ2-2, with D possibly being TRBD2 (5 bases). The sequencing input was CD4+ T cells from blood buffy coats. The TCR sequence derives from a human donor in good health. The CDR3 DNA sequence: TGTGCCAGCGGTACTAGTTACGGCACCGGGGAGCTGTTTTTT. Residues: CASGTSYGTGELFF. The variable domain in full, with the rest retrieved from reference TRBV7-9 and TRBJ2-2, is DTGVSQNPRHKITKRGQNVTFRCDPISEHNRLYWYRQTLGQGPEFLTYFQNEAQLEKSRLLSDRFSAERPKGSFSTLEIQRTEQGDSAMYLCASGTSYGTGELFFGEGSRLTVL.